This T cell receptor (beta chain) comes out of a study of tumor and adjacent non-tumor tissue in lung cancer (dated 2018 in TCRdb). Regarding the complete study: By cancer type, the cohort comprised approximately twelve adenocarcinoma patients, 2 squamous cell carcinoma patients and 1 small cell lung cancer patient. Ages among the roughly 15 patients ranged from roughly 30 to 76 years, there were roughly 10 men and 5 women, and disease was at TNM stage I to III. In total, sequencing yielded 130,000,000 or so productive TCRbeta reads, which works out to an average of roughly 4.2 million reads per sample. Bulk TCRbeta repertoires were compared between lung tumor tissue and matched distant non-tumor lung tissue obtained from fewer than 16 lung cancer patients. For each patient, one tumor sample and one normal lung sample were taken, giving about 29 paired specimens that underwent TCRbeta CDR3 sequencing. On the study overall, not on this receptor specifically: TCR diversity (inverse Simpson) was significantly higher in tumor than in normal lung tissue (roughly 430 vs 170, P = 0.0075, Mann-Whitney U test). Only about 15 patients were in the cohort, and the authors stated that larger samples and more detailed clinical data are needed. Because peripheral blood was not sequenced, the blood TCRbeta repertoires of the lung cancer patients in the study went unexamined. The top 100 clones accounted for a significantly larger cumulative portion of the repertoire in normal lung than in tumor tissue. The sequencing platform is not named in the methods, and unique molecular identifiers are not mentioned. Younger patients had significantly higher TCR diversity, and higher tumor TCR diversity was associated with shorter overall and disease-free survival.

V trim: 6 bases; J trim: 5 bases; unmatched bases: 14. The CDR3, cysteine through phenylalanine, is 17 amino acids long. Left in the record is the CDR3 DNA by itself, 51 bases read in frame from the first base. Of note for this clonotype: What antigen it recognizes has not been identified. Base qualities are not recorded, but no much larger clone differs from it by a single base.

The library was generated by multiplex PCR. Instrument on record: Illumina HiSeq 2500. Following protocols modified from ARM-PCR, the researchers constructed TCRbeta libraries through three rounds of nested PCR with primers (Table S4). PCR products of 200-500 bp were gel-excised and purified with the QIAquick gel extraction kit before sequencing. As for how the authors treated the data: Reads were cleaned with Trimmomatic, merged with FLASH into complete CDR3 sequences, and assigned to V(D)J germline segments with MiTCR. Clonal diversity was computed as the inverse Simpson's index with VDJtools. Productive reads were defined as in-frame sequences without a premature stop codon. TCRdb reran the public reads through fastp at Q25 and MiXCR, keeping productive beta chains. Merged by CDR3 protein, the rows form single entries marked with the most common genes and DNA. The V and J calls reflect TCRdb's pipeline rather than the authors' work. The sample table shows under 140,000 distinct CDR3 sequences, and under 90% are seen once. The ten largest clones add up to roughly 20% of the sample.

RNA was isolated from bulk unsorted tissue, and RNA quality was assessed with a NanoDrop ND-1000 and an Agilent 2100. All donors had newly diagnosed lung cancer, had not received prior chemotherapy, and were admitted for thoracic surgery in China between August and November 2014. Patients who had received previous radiotherapy or chemotherapy, or who had another concurrent cancer, were excluded from the study. Surgical tissue pieces of about 1-2.2 cm3 were preserved in RNAlater solution and were kept at -80 degrees C until use. Sequenced sample: lung tumor tissue. This sequence uses TRBV12-3 or TRBV12-4 and TRBJ2-3; TRBD2 aligns with 10 central bases. The TCR was taken from a man aged 65-85 years with non-small cell lung cancer. The sequenced DNA is TGTGCCAGCAGAGGAGAGGACGGGACTAGCGAGAGAGATACGCAGTATTTT. Its protein reads: CASRGEDGTSERDTQYF.